One sample yielded the 11 T cell receptor beta chains listed below, sequenced in a study of shared clonotypes between healthy human individuals. Measured with immunoSEQ multiplex PCR; TCRdb has only the in-frame clones, and not every one. The repertoire holds under 1,100,000 clones, with 60% to 80% as singletons. Sequencing was done on a sample of memory CD4+ T cells sorted from blood. The subset: CD45RA-negative fraction. The receptors were gathered from a man aged 18-30 years in good health.

This clone was seen ten or more times. Other DNA sequences within the sample encode an identical CDR3. The V gene is TRBV5-4, the J gene TRBJ2-3; 9 positions agree with TRBD2. CDR1 and CDR2 (germline): SGHNT, YYREEE (reference sequence). The V and J ends lost 1 base and 1 base, in that order; junction bases with no gene match: 1. This CDR3 is built from 15 residues. CDR3 sequence: CASSLRTSGTDTQYF. The CDR3 bases are TGTGCCAGCAGCTTGAGGACTAGCGGCACAGATACGCAGTATTTT.

This chain joins TRBV5-1 and TRBJ2-1; 10 bases fit TRBD2. The length of the CDR3 is 15 residues. Germline CDR1 is SGHRS and CDR2 is YFSETQ. Trimming removed 7 bases from V and 5 bases from J; junction bases left unmatched: 9. Here the CDR3 reads CASGPGLAANNEQFF. CDR3 coding DNA: TGCGCCAGCGGACCTGGACTAGCGGCCAACAATGAGCAGTTCTTC.

This clone was seen a few times. The DNA for the CDR3 is TGTGCCAGTAGTGTCAGGGGGGGCAATCAGCCCCAGCATTTT. This encodes CASSVRGGNQPQHF. The chain couples TRBV19 to TRBJ1-5, with TRBD1 identical over 7 bases. Germline-derived CDR1 and CDR2 are LNHDA and SQIVND (reference sequence). The CDR3 has 14 residues. V shed 5 bases and J 2 bases; nucleotides not matched to a gene: 3.

For the CDR3, the DNA is TGTGCCAGCAGCCAAAGGGGAGATACGCAGTATTTT. This encodes CASSQRGDTQYF. The chain is built from TRBV7-8 and TRBJ2-3, with D possibly being TRBD1 (5 bases). The CDR3 length is 12 residues. The germline V gene has CDR1 SGHVS and CDR2 FQNEAQ. With 5 bases removed from V and 5 bases from J, the gap between germline ends came to 8 bases.

The rearrangement uses TRBV5-1 and TRBJ1-2; TRBD1 is a possible D gene (5 bases). The V end lost 3 bases, the J end lost 2 bases, and 14 bases lay between the germline ends. Germline CDR1 SGHRS, CDR2 YFSETQ. The CDR3 is 15 amino acids. Here the CDR3 reads CASSSRERGNYGYTF. The DNA for the CDR3 is TGCGCCAGCAGCTCCCGTGAAAGGGGCAACTATGGCTACACCTTC.

The chain is built from TRBV15 and TRBJ2-6; D ambiguous. The CDR3 is 16 amino acids. Germline V CDR1 and CDR2: LNHNV, YYDKDF (reference sequence). V lost 3 bases to trimming and J lost 0 bases, with 9 bases between them. The DNA of the CDR3 is TGTGCCACCAGCAGGGGGTATAGCTCTGGGGCCAACGTCCTGACTTTC. It specifies CATSRGYSSGANVLTF.

The chain carries TRBV2 and TRBJ2-3; 10 bases are shared with TRBD2. Germline V gene lookup returns CDR1 SNHLY and CDR2 FYNNEI. The CDR3 is 18 residues long. V gave up 0 bases and J gave up 3 bases; unmatched junction bases: 9. The CDR3 DNA follows: TGTGCCAGCAGTGAAGCATTATCACTAGCGGGATTTACAGATACGCAGTATTTT. Translating it yields CASSEALSLAGFTDTQYF.

Worth noting for this clone: Other nucleotide sequences from this sample produce the same CDR3. V usage is TRBV19 and J usage is TRBJ1-5; D is unclear. The CDR3 runs 14 residues. Germline CDR1 LNHDA, CDR2 SQIVND (reference sequence). Trimming shortened V by 3 bases and J by 0 bases, and 6 bases separated the two germline ends. The CDR3, as DNA: TGTGCCAGTAGTATTGCAAGTAGCAATCAGCCCCAGCATTTT. This translates into CASSIASSNQPQHF. The whole variable domain, remainder taken from reference TRBV19 and TRBJ1-5, is DGGITQSPKYLFRKEGQNVTLSCEQNLNHDAMYWYRQDPGQGLRLIYYSQIVNDFQKGDIAEGYSVSREKKESFPLTVTSAQKNPTAFYLCASSIASSNQPQHFGDGTRLSIL.

This clone appeared a single time. V is TRBV12-5 and J is TRBJ1-5; D unresolved. Trimming stripped 1 base from V and 9 bases from J, with 10 bases between. The V gene's germline CDR1 is LGHNT and CDR2 FRNRAP. The CDR3 runs to 13 residues. This chain's CDR3 is CASGLAAVGPQHF. In nucleotides, the CDR3 is TGTGCTAGTGGTTTGGCGGCGGTGGGGCCCCAGCATTTT.

V usage is TRBV7-8 and J usage is TRBJ2-3, with 8 bases aligning to TRBD2. Per the germline V gene, CDR1 is SGHVS and CDR2 is FQNEAQ. With 8 bases clipped from V and 6 bases from J, the junction kept 13 bases outside the gene matches. The CDR3 covers 15 residues. The CDR3 protein is CASLSGGRTRDTQYF. The CDR3 DNA sequence: TGTGCCAGCCTATCGGGGGGGCGAACCCGGGATACGCAGTATTTT.

V is TRBV5-4 and J is TRBJ1-1; possible D gene TRBD1, 5 bases. Germline loops: CDR1 SGHNT, CDR2 YYREEE (reference sequence). Trimming shortened V by 6 bases and J by 4 bases, and 16 bases separated the two germline ends. The length of the CDR3 is 14 residues. For the CDR3, the DNA is TGTGCCAGCACCTGGGGCAGGGCAGGCACTGAAGCTTTCTTT. Translating gives CASTWGRAGTEAFF.